The clone carrying this T cell receptor (beta chain) was found a few times. The record originates from a study of blood T cell repertoires in COVID-19. About the research overall: Sources were T cells, B-cell-depleted T cells, or PBMCs; the material itself was cDNA or gDNA.

Clones were sequenced by immunoSEQ multiplex PCR, and TCRdb holds only the in-frame ones, with some missing. The sample yields under 300,000 clones, approximately 88% seen once. The CDR3 covers 14 residues. Germline V CDR1 and CDR2: WNHNN, SYGVQD (reference sequence). V dropped 0 bases and J dropped 4 bases, with 6 bases sitting between them. What was sequenced was peripheral blood. The receptor comes from a woman aged 25 to 39 with acute or convalescent COVID-19. The V gene is TRBV10-1, the J gene TRBJ2-2; D unclear. The DNA of the CDR3 is TGCGCCAGCAGTGAGTCAGCGCCCACCGGGGAGCTGTTTTTT. Translating gives CASSESAPTGELFF.